One sample yielded the 7 T cell receptor beta chains listed below, sequenced in a study of control samples from healthy donors and cancer patients. TCRdb's table, derived via immunoSEQ multiplex PCR, lists solely in-frame clones and lacks some. The data hold fewer than 85,000 clones, with around 93% observed a single time. The sequenced material came from blood. These receptors were taken from a woman aged 25 to 39 in good health.

This clone was seen a single time. This sequence joins TRBV28 and TRBJ2-3; the D is unclear. Germline loops: CDR1 MDHEN, CDR2 SYDVKM. The V gene lost 7 bases and the J gene lost 6 bases, with 8 bases spanning the gap. The CDR3 has 11 amino acids. The CDR3 DNA follows: TGTGCCAGCAAGACAAGGGATACGCAGTATTTT. This encodes CASKTRDTQYF.

The chain is built from TRBV28 and TRBJ1-1, with D possibly TRBD1 on 5 matching bases. V lost 7 bases and J 1 base, leaving 10 bases between the germline ends. The CDR3 runs to 13 residues. The germline gives CDR1 MDHEN, CDR2 SYDVKM. In DNA form, the CDR3 reads TGTGCCAGCAATGTGGGGACGAACACTGAAGCTTTCTTT. Translation gives CASNVGTNTEAFF.

The chain joins TRBV27 to TRBJ1-4; the D is unclear. The CDR3 length is 12 residues. V dropped 3 bases and J dropped 7 bases, with 6 bases sitting between them. CDR1 is MNHEY and CDR2 is SMNVEV in the germline V gene (reference sequence). The CDR3 spells CASSFVGEKLFF. CDR3 DNA sequence: TGTGCCAGCAGTTTCGTCGGTGAAAAACTGTTTTTT.

V gene TRBV27 combines with J gene TRBJ2-7; D ambiguous. V dropped 6 bases and J dropped 2 bases, with 14 bases sitting between them. The length of the CDR3 is 14 residues. CDR1 and CDR2 from the germline V gene are MNHEY and SMNVEV (reference sequence). For the CDR3, the DNA is TGTGCCAGCAGGAGGTGGCAGACAACCTACGAGCAGTACTTC. This codes for CASRRWQTTYEQYF.

V and J are TRBV6-1 and TRBJ2-1; 8 bases map to TRBD2. With V trimmed by 2 bases and J by 0 bases, 0 bases remained unmatched. CDR3 length: 15 amino acids. Germline values: CDR1 MNHNS, CDR2 SASEGT. As DNA, the CDR3 is TGTGCCAGCAGTGAACTAGCGGGCTCCTACAATGAGCAGTTCTTC. Its protein is CASSELAGSYNEQFF.

Regarding this clone: Mismatch with germline at one junction end may stem from a read error. The V and J genes are TRBV5-1 and TRBJ2-1; 11 nucleotides match TRBD2. This CDR3 comprises 15 residues. Germline CDR1 SGHRS, CDR2 YFSETQ. Written as DNA, the CDR3 is TGCGCCAGCAGCTTGGCCCTAGCTAGCGGGAGGAGCGGGCTCTTC. Translating gives CASSLALASGRSGLF.

The chain carries TRBV24-1 and TRBJ2-1, with 10 bases identical to TRBD1. The CDR3 is 16 residues long. V was pared by 2 bases and J by 2 bases, with 2 bases of the junction left unmatched. CDR1 and CDR2 (germline): KGHDR, SFDVKD. The CDR3 coding sequence is TGTGCCACCAGTGATTATGGGACAGGGGCCTACAATGAGCAGTTCTTC. Translating it yields CATSDYGTGAYNEQFF.